This T cell receptor (beta chain) was sequenced for a study of blood T cell repertoires in COVID-19. For the study at large: Donors in the United States, Italy and Spain gave samples during acute or convalescent COVID-19.

Germline lookup yields CDR1 SGHNT and CDR2 YYREEE (reference sequence). V lost 4 bases and J lost 4, with 13 bases in between. This CDR3 region has 14 residues. Assay used: immunoSEQ multiplex PCR; TCRdb lists only in-frame clones, some missing. The sample records hundreds of thousands of clones, more than 80% being singletons. J is TRBJ2-3 and V is TRBV5-4, with D perhaps matching TRBD2 (7 bases). Material for sequencing was peripheral blood. This clonotype originated in a woman under 30 with acute or convalescent COVID-19. The CDR3 DNA reads as TGTGCCAGCAGCCTATGGGGGGGCGCAGATACGCAGTATTTT. Translating it yields CASSLWGGADTQYF.